The text below deals with one T cell receptor beta chain. This clonotype was seen ten or more times. Its recognized antigen is unknown. Per-nucleotide qualities are absent, and no much larger clonotype sits a single base away. The entry originates in a study of T cells after yellow fever vaccination (dated by TCRdb to between 2019 and 2020). Regarding the research as a whole: Libraries from fractions with low cell numbers were prepared with the SMART-Seq v4 Ultra Low Input RNA kit. Two healthy male donors, one aged 18 to 30 and one aged 30 to 40 years, made up the cohort. Blood samples were taken at several timepoints before and after primary and secondary immunization, and bulk PBMC replicates and cell subsets were isolated. Bulk TCR alpha and beta repertoires were sequenced longitudinally to track T-cell clones before and after primary and booster YFV17D yellow fever vaccination. Findings and caveats that apply to the study as a whole: Most clones expanded after primary vaccination were re-detected after the booster (just under 97% of CD4 and approximately 89% of CD8), suggesting broad memory maintenance. The secondary T-cell response was found to be weaker but faster than the primary response, with a peak reached on day 5 rather than on day 15. Computational filtering was needed because FACS-sorted repertoires could contain abundant contaminating clonotypes from the bulk population. Because only two donors were included in the study, the extent to which the findings can be generalized is limited. A small fraction of clonotypes appeared in both the CD4 and CD8 compartments, likely as a result of convergent recombination.

Synthesis of TCR cDNA relied on 5'RACE template switching, a step that introduced a universal primer site along with unique molecular identifiers. cDNA synthesis was primed from both the TCR alpha and TCR beta constant segments. Library amplification used two PCR steps, and the second PCR step added sample barcodes and sequencing adapters. Sequencing of the libraries was done on either Illumina HiSeq 2500 (2x100 bp) or NovaSeq (2x150 bp). As for the authors' bioinformatics: MIGEC was used to demultiplex reads and collapse the reads into UMI consensus sequences, and MiXCR was used for V(D)J alignment. Using edgeR on replicate PBMC samples, clonotypes were called vaccine-responding if FDR was below 0.01 and the log2 fold change was above 5 up to day 15. Each bulk clonotype received a CD4 or CD8 identity based on whether the sequenced CD4 or CD8 repertoire contained that clonotype at higher abundance. The public sequencing data were trimmed at Q25 with fastp and processed into clonotypes with MiXCR by TCRdb, which kept only in-frame beta chains. Every CDR3 protein is listed once, alongside the most common genes and DNA of its rows. These V and J calls originate from TCRdb's pipeline instead of the authors' own analysis. Recorded for this sample are about 630,000 distinct CDR3 sequences; about 12% of them occurred a single time. The ten largest clones represent more than 12% of the sample.

CDR1 SGHTA and CDR2 FQGNSA are derived from the germline V gene. V drops 7 bases and J drops 6 bases, leaving 19 bases in between. The CDR3 sequence holds 15 residues, the cysteine and phenylalanine included. Just CDR3 DNA is preserved here, 45 bases in frame from base 1. The treatment or condition label, as the study defines it: live attenuated yellow fever vaccine strain. At every blood-draw timepoint, two biological replicates of bulk PBMCs were collected. A standard Ficoll-Paque protocol was used to isolate PBMCs from peripheral blood. TriZol was used to extract RNA from bulk PBMCs, CD4 and CD8 fractions, and dextramer-positive and dextramer-negative fractions.

The chain links TRBV7-2 with TRBJ2-1, with no D gene named confidently. Material: PBMCs, obtained on the day of the yellow fever booster vaccination. The receptor comes from a man younger than 45 who received the YFV17D yellow fever vaccine. CDR3 reads: CASNLPAAVPNEQFF. The nucleotide sequence is given as TGTGCCAGCAACCTTCCCGCGGCAGTCCCCAATGAGCAGTTCTTC. Here the CDR3 is joined to the reference TRBV7-2 and TRBJ2-1 genes, and the full variable domain is: GAGVSQSPSNKVTEKGKDVELRCDPISGHTALYWYRQSLGQGLEFLIYFQGNSAPDKSGLPSDRFSAERTGGSVSTLTIQRTQQEDSAVYLCASNLPAAVPNEQFFGPGTRLTVL.